The rows below give T cell receptor beta chains drawn from one sample of a study of cytomegalovirus exposure and HLA in healthy donors. Profiling relied on immunoSEQ multiplex PCR, and the TCRdb table lists in-frame clones only, not all of them. The data contain more than 95,000 clones, under 12% of them singletons. Source material: PBMCs. The receptor set was obtained from a woman under 30 in good health and CMV-seropositive. Each CDR3 is given with its conserved first and last residue. A D gene is named only where the DNA matches it firmly. A row's size may be missing; if present it is once, few, many or a size class.

TRBJ2-7	NA	NA	TRBV5-1	CASSLDRGALYEQYF	TGCGCCAGCAGCTTGGACCGGGGGGCGCTTTACGAGCAGTACTTC
TRBJ2-7	TRBD2	NA	TRBV19	CASIYTRVAGAVEQYF	TGTGCCAGTATCTACACCCGGGTAGCGGGAGCGGTCGAGCAGTACTTC
TRBJ2-7	NA	NA	TRBV28	CASEVGGPYYEQYF	TGTGCCAGCGAAGTGGGAGGCCCTTACTACGAGCAGTACTTC
TRBJ2-1	NA	few	TRBV20-1	CSARAGEQFF	TGCAGTGCTAGAGCGGGAGAGCAGTTCTTC
TRBJ2-7	NA	few	TRBV2	CASRRRWASEQYF	TGTGCCAGCAGGAGACGGTGGGCGAGCGAGCAGTACTTC
TRBJ1-2	NA	NA	TRBV5-4	CASSLGLQGAIGYTF	TGTGCCAGCAGCTTGGGCCTACAGGGCGCTATAGGCTACACCTTC
TRBJ1-4	NA	NA	TRBV30	CAWSGGSAGNEKLFF	TGTGCCTGGAGTGGGGGATCAGCGGGAAATGAAAAACTGTTTTTT
TRBJ1-6	TRBD1	few	TRBV10-3	CAISEIGTGFNSPLHF	TGTGCCATCAGTGAGATCGGGACAGGGTTTAATTCACCCCTCCACTTT
TRBJ2-3	NA	NA	TRBV7-2	CASSLVFLPGADTQYF	TGTGCCAGCAGCTTAGTATTTCTCCCCGGGGCAGATACGCAGTATTTT
TRBJ1-1	NA	few	TRBV6-1	CTSSDNGGMDTEAFF	TGTACCAGCAGTGATAACGGGGGGATGGACACTGAAGCTTTCTTT
TRBJ1-3	NA	NA	TRBV7-9	CASSPPTGHSGNTIYF	TGTGCCAGCAGCCCACCGACGGGTCACTCTGGAAACACCATATATTTT
TRBJ2-1	NA	few	TRBV10-3	CATTDWLNEQFF	TGTGCCACCACTGACTGGCTCAATGAGCAGTTCTTC
TRBJ2-7	NA	few	TRBV27	CASSLGPAYEQYF	TGTGCCAGCAGTTTAGGCCCTGCCTACGAGCAGTACTTC
TRBJ2-7	TRBD1	NA	TRBV27	CASSPRDSSYEQYF	TGTGCCAGCAGTCCCCGGGACAGCTCCTACGAGCAGTACTTC
TRBJ1-5	TRBD1	NA	TRBV6-1	CASSEGQGAYSNQPQHF	TGTGCCAGCAGTGAGGGGCAGGGGGCATATAGCAATCAGCCCCAGCATTTT
TRBJ2-7	NA	few	TRBV6-5	CASMRGGTYEQYF	TGTGCCAGCATGAGGGGGGGCACCTACGAGCAGTACTTC
TRBJ2-7	NA	NA	TRBV5-6	CASSHKAVSYEQYF	TGTGCCAGCAGCCACAAGGCGGTCTCCTACGAGCAGTACTTC
TRBJ2-4	NA	NA	TRBV5-4	CASSTATGLAKNIQYF	TGTGCCAGCAGTACAGCCACGGGACTAGCCAAAAACATTCAGTACTTC
TRBJ1-2	TRBD1	NA	TRBV28	CASSPRQGGYGYTF	TGTGCCAGCAGTCCGAGACAGGGGGGGTATGGCTACACCTTC
TRBJ2-7	NA	NA	TRBV6-6	CASSTPYEQYF	TGTGCCAGCAGTACTCCCTACGAGCAGTACTTC
TRBJ2-1	TRBD1	NA	TRBV29-1	CSVEDGRQGAGEQFF	TGCAGCGTTGAAGATGGGAGGCAGGGGGCAGGGGAGCAGTTCTTC
TRBJ2-2	TRBD2	NA	TRBV6-6	CASSFSGSIAGELFF	TGTGCCAGCAGCTTTAGCGGGAGTATCGCCGGGGAGCTGTTTTTT
TRBJ2-2	NA	NA	TRBV7-8	CASSLMAGLNTGELFF	TGTGCCAGCAGCTTAATGGCGGGACTTAACACCGGGGAGCTGTTTTTT
TRBJ2-1	NA	NA	TRBV19	CASSRDGLLEQFF	TGTGCCAGTAGTCGGGACGGACTATTGGAGCAGTTCTTC
TRBJ2-1	NA	NA	TRBV5-8	CASSFPGNEQFF	TGTGCCAGCAGCTTCCCGGGGAATGAGCAGTTCTTC
TRBJ2-1	NA	few	TRBV4-2	CASSQDSGLSSYNEQFF	TGTGCCAGCAGCCAAGATTCAGGGCTGAGCTCCTACAATGAGCAGTTCTTC